This TCR beta chain derives from a study of T cell changes during pregnancy in multiple sclerosis. Repertoires were generated with immunoSEQ multiplex PCR, while TCRdb's copy carries only in-frame clones and drops some. The sample includes about 60,000 clones, over 90% of them seen just once. This sequence originates from a female donor with multiple sclerosis, enrolled in a pregnancy study. Sequences were derived from peripheral blood, sampled in the first trimester of pregnancy.

The chain's CDR3 is CASSTGSGTGGLHYGYTF. The CDR3 nucleotides read TGTGCCAGTAGTACCGGCTCCGGGACAGGGGGCCTACACTATGGCTACACCTTC. The rearrangement joins TRBV19 to TRBJ1-2, with 12 positions matching TRBD1. Unmatched junction bases numbered 12, after V lost 4 bases and J lost 3 bases. This CDR3 is 18 amino acids long. Looked up from germline, CDR1 is LNHDA and CDR2 is SQIVND (reference sequence).